The clone carrying this T cell receptor (beta chain) was observed a handful of times. V was shortened by 4 bases and J by 9 bases, with 18 bases between the two germline ends. CDR1 KGHDR and CDR2 SFDVKD come from the germline V gene. This CDR3 has 14 amino acids. TCRdb called the RT-PCR reads again in MiXCR, with one record for every CDR3 protein. The sample has 500,000 to 600,000 distinct CDR3 sequences, about 11% seen once. The sample originates from a study of response to subunit inactivated influenza vaccine. The same data also went into a second study, on T cells expressing NK-cell markers. That investigation notes: The cDNA for TCR beta came from 5'RACE template switching with UMIs. Cells sorted as CD3+CD56+NKG2C+, CD3+CD56+NKG2C- and CD3+CD56-NKG2C+ T cells supplied the TCR beta repertoires. Most of the eight sequenced donors tested HCMV-seropositive; one tested seronegative. More than 5 donors had dominant NKG2C+ clonotypes that comprised about 1.0-7.0% of their CD8+ T cells. In several donors, dominant clonotypes made up about 28.3-65% of CD3+CD56-NKG2C+ cells.

The material sequenced was PBMCs from blood, taken on the day of vaccination. The V and J genes are TRBV24-1 and TRBJ2-7, with no clear D. This sequence was found in a man over 45 who received an inactivated influenza vaccine. CDR3 nucleotide sequence: TGTGCCACCAGTGACCTTGTCGGAGCCACGGGGCAGTACTTC. Translated: CATSDLVGATGQYF.